This TCR beta chain was captured in a study of regulatory T cells in long-lasting Graves disease. Whole-study results and caveats: Persistent Graves' patients showed a TCR diversity that was lower than that of newly diagnosed ones.

A note on this clonotype: Its antigen is undetermined.

iRepertoire HTBI primers and Arm-PCR of CDR3 regions built TCR beta libraries. One entry per CDR3 protein results from TCRdb running MiXCR on the multiplex PCR reads. The sample records 530,000 or so distinct CDR3 sequences, approximately 16% being singletons. Specified time point: newly diagnosed GD, antithyroid drugs for less than 3 months. RNA extracted from PBMCs served as the sequencing template. CDR3 length: 15 residues. Germline values: CDR1 SGHRS, CDR2 YFSETQ. The V end lost 6 bases, the J end lost 4 bases, and 16 bases lay between the germline ends. The same data also went into a second study, on T cells in Graves' hyperthyroidism and ophthalmopathy. That work states: The TCR CDR3 was amplified in a first-round RT-PCR using the HTBI primer set. A model built on 13 V-J features separated ophthalmopathy from stable hyperthyroidism.

Sequencing was performed on peripheral blood mononuclear cells (PBMCs), taken at new diagnosis, from a patient treated with antithyroid drugs. The chain recombines TRBV5-1 with TRBJ2-2, with D possibly matching TRBD2 (6 bases). The source of this sequence is a man younger than 35 with Graves disease. The DNA of the CDR3 is TGCGCCAGCACGGATAGGCTAGCGAGCACCGGGGAGCTGTTTTTT. It encodes CASTDRLASTGELFF.